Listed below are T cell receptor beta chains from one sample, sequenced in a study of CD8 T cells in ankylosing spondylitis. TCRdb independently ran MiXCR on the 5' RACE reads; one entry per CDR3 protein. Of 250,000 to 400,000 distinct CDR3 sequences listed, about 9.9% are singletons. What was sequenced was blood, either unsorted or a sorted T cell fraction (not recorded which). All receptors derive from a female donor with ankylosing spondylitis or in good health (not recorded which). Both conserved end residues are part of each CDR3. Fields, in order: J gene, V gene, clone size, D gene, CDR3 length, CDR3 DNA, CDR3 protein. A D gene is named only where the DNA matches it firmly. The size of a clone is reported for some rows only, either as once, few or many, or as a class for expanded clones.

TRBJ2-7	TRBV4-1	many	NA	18	TGCGCCAGCAGCCAAGATCCCGGATTAAGAGGGTCGTCCTACGAGCAGTACTTC	CASSQDPGLRGSSYEQYF
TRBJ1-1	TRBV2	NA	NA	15	TGTGCCAGCAGTGAAATAATGGCGAGTAACACTGAAGCTTTCTTT	CASSEIMASNTEAFF
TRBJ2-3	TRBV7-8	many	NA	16	TGTGCCAGCAGCTGGGGGATAAAGATCTCCACAGATACGCAGTATTTT	CASSWGIKISTDTQYF
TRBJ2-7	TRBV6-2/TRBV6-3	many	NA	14	TGTGCCAGTGTGAGTGGGGGTGTCACCTACGAGCAGTACTTC	CASVSGGVTYEQYF
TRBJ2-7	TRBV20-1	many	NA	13	TGCAGTGCGAGATCCGCGGAAACCTACGAGCAGTACTTC	CSARSAETYEQYF
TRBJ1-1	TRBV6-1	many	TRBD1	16	TGTGCCAGCAGTCTTGGACAGGGGGCGGCGAACACTGAAGCTTTCTTT	CASSLGQGAANTEAFF
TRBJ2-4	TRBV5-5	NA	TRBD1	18	TGTGCCAGCAGCTGTCTGAACCGGGACAGGGTGGCCAAAAACATTCAGTACTTC	CASSCLNRDRVAKNIQYF
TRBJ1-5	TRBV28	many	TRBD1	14	TGTGCCAGCAGCCTAGGACAGGGCCTTCAGCCCCAGCATTTT	CASSLGQGLQPQHF
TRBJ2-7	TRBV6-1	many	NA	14	TGTGCCAGCGGGGACTGGTCGGGGAGCTACGAGCAGTACTTC	CASGDWSGSYEQYF
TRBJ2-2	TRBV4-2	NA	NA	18	TGTGCCAGCAGCCCGAGGGTCGAAAGAGGACGAAACACCGGGGAGCTGTTTTTT	CASSPRVERGRNTGELFF
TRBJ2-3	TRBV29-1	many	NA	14	TGCAGCGTGACCGGGACACTTAGCACAGATACGCAGTATTTT	CSVTGTLSTDTQYF
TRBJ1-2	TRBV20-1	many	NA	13	TGCAGTGCTGCCACGAGGCCTGCTGATGGCTACACCTTC	CSAATRPADGYTF
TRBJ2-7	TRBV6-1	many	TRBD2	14	TGTGCCAGCAGTGTGACAGCGGGAGACTACGAGCAGTACTTC	CASSVTAGDYEQYF
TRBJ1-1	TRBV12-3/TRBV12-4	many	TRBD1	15	TGTGCCAGCAGCCGAAGACAGGGTTTGAACACTGAAGCTTTCTTT	CASSRRQGLNTEAFF
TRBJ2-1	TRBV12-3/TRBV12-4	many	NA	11	TGTGCCAGCAGCAGGGTTGGTGAGCAGTTCTTC	CASSRVGEQFF